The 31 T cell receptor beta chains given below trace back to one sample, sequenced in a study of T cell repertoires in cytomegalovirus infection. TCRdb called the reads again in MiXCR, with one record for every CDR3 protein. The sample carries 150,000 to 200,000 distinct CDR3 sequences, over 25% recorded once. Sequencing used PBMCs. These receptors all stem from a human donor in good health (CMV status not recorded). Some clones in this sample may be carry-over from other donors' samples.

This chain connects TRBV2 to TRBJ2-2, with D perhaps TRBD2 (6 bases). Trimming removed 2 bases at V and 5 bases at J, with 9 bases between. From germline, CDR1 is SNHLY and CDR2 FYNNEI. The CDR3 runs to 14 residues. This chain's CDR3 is CASSEMGRTGELFF. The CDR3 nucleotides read TGTGCCAGCAGTGAAATGGGGAGGACCGGGGAGCTGTTTTTT.

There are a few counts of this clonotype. CDR3 DNA sequence: TGTGCCAGTAGAGGAAGGGAGGGCTATGGCTACACCTTC. This translates into CASRGREGYGYTF. This chain links TRBV19 with TRBJ1-2; D remains unclear. Trimming pared 6 bases from V and 4 bases from J, leaving 12 bases between. The CDR3 spans 13 residues. Germline assignment: CDR1 LNHDA and CDR2 SQIVND (reference sequence).

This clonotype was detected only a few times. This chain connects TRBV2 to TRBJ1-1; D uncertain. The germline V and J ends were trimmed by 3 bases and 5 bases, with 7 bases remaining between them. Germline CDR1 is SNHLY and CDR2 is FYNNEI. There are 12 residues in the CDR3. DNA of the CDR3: TGTGCCAGCAGTGATCTTGGTACTGAAGCTTTCTTT. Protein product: CASSDLGTEAFF.

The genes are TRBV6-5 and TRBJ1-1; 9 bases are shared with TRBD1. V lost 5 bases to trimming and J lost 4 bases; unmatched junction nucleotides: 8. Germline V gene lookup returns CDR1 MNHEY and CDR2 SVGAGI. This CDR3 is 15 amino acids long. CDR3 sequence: CASSKPGQGVTEAFF. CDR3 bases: TGTGCCAGCAGTAAACCGGGACAGGGAGTCACTGAAGCTTTCTTT.

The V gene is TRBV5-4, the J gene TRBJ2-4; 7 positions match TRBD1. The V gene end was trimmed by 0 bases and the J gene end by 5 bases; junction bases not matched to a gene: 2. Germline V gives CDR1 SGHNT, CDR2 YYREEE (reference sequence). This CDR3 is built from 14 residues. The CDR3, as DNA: TGTGCCAGCAGCTTGGGAGACAGGGAAAACATTCAGTACTTC. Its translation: CASSLGDRENIQYF.

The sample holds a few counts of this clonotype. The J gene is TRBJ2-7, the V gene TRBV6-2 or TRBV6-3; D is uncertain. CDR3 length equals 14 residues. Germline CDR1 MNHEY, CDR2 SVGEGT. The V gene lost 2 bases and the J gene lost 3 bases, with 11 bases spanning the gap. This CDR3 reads CASSYPPLDYEQYF. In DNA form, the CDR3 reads TGTGCCAGCAGTTACCCCCCCCTCGACTACGAGCAGTACTTC.

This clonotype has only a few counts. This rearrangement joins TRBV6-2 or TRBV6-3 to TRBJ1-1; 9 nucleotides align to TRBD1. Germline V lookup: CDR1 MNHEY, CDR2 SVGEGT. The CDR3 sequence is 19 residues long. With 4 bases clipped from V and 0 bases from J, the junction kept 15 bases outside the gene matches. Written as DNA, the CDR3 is TGTGCCAGCAGTTTCATGGGGACAGGGCAAGTTTGGGTGAACACTGAAGCTTTCTTT. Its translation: CASSFMGTGQVWVNTEAFF.

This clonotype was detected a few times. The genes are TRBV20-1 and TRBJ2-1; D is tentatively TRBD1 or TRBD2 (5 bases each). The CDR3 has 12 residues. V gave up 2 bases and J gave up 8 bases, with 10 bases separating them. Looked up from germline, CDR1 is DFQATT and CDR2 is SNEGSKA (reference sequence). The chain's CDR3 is CSARWGSDEQFF. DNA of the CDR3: TGCAGTGCTAGATGGGGGAGCGATGAGCAGTTCTTC.

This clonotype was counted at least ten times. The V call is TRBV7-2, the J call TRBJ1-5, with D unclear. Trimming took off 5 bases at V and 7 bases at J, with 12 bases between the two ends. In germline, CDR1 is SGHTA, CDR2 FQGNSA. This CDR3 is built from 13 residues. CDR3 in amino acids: CASSLEYNQPQHF. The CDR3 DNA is TGTGCCAGCAGCCTGGAATATAACCAGCCCCAGCATTTT.

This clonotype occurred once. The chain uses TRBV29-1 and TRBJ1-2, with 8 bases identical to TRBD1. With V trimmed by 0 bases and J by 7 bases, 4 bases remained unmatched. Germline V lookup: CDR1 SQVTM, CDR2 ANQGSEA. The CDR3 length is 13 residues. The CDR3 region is CSVEDRGPAGYTF. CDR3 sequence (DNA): TGCAGCGTTGAAGACAGGGGGCCTGCTGGCTACACCTTC. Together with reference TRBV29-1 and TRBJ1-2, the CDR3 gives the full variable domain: SAVISQKPSRDICQRGTSLTIQCQVDSQVTMMFWYRQQPGQSLTLIATANQGSEATYESGFVIDKFPISRPNLTFSTLTVSNMSPEDSSIYLCSVEDRGPAGYTFGSGTRLTVV.

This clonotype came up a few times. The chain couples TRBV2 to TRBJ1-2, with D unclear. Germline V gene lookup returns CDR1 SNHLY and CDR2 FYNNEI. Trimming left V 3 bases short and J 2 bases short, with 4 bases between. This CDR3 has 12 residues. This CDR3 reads CASSDQNYGYTF. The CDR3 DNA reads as TGTGCCAGCAGTGACCAGAACTATGGCTACACCTTC.

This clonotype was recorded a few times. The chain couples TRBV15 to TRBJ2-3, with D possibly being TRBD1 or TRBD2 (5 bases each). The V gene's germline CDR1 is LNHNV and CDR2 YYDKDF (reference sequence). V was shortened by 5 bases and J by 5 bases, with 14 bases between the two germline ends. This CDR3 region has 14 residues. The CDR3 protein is CATSSRLGEDTQYF. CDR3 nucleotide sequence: TGTGCCACCAGCTCCCGACTGGGGGAAGATACGCAGTATTTT.

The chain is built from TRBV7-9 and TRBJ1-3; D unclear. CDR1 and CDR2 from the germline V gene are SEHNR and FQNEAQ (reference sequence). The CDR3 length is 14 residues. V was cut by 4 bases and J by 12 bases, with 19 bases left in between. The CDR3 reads CASSSPTVDFLIYF. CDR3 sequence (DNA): TGTGCCAGCAGCTCCCCGACCGTAGACTTCCTCATATATTTT.

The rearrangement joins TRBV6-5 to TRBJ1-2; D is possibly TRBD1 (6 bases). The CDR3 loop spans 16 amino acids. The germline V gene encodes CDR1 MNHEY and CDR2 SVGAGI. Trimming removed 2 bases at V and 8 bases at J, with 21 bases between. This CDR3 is CASSYLDPQGSFGYTF. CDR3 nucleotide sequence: TGTGCCAGCAGTTACCTCGACCCACAGGGATCGTTCGGCTACACCTTC.

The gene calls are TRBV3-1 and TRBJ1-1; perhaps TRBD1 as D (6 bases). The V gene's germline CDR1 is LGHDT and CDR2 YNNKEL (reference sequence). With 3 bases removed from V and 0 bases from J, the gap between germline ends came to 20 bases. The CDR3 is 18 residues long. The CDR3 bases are TGTGCCAGCAGCCACCTCCCAGGAGCAGGGGCGGTGAACACTGAAGCTTTCTTT. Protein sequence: CASSHLPGAGAVNTEAFF. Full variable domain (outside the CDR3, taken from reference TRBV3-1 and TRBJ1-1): DTAVSQTPKYLVTQMGNDKSIKCEQNLGHDTMYWYKQDSKKFLKIMFSYNNKELIINETVPNRFSPKSPDKAHLNLHINSLELGDSAVYFCASSHLPGAGAVNTEAFFGQGTRLTVV.

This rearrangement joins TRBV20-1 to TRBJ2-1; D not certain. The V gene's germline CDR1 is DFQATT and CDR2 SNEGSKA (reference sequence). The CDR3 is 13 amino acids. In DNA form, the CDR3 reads TGCAGCCCCAGATCCGGAACTTACAATGAGCAGTTCTTC. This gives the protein CSPRSGTYNEQFF.

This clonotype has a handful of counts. CDR3 bases: TGTGCCAGCAGTACGCAGGGAGGATATAGCACTGAAGCTTTCTTT. Its translation: CASSTQGGYSTEAFF. The chain combines TRBV12-3 or TRBV12-4 with TRBJ1-1; possibly TRBD1 for D (5 bases). Trimming stripped 5 bases from V and 4 bases from J, with 17 bases between. The CDR3 sequence is 15 residues long.

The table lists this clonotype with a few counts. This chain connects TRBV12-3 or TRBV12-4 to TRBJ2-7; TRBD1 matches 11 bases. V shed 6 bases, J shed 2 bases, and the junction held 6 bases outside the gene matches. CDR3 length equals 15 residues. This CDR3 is CASSSGQGGTYEQYF. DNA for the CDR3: TGTGCCAGCAGCTCGGGACAGGGGGGAACCTACGAGCAGTACTTC.

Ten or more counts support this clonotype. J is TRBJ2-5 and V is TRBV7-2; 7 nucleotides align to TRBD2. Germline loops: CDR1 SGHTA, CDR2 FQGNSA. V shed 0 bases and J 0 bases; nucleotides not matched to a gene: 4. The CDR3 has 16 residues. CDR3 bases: TGTGCCAGCAGCTTAGCGTGGCTAGCGGACCAAGAGACCCAGTACTTC. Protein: CASSLAWLADQETQYF. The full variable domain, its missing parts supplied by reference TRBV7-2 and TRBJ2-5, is GAGVSQSPSNKVTEKGKDVELRCDPISGHTALYWYRQSLGQGLEFLIYFQGNSAPDKSGLPSDRFSAERTGGSVSTLTIQRTQQEDSAVYLCASSLAWLADQETQYFGPGTRLLVL.

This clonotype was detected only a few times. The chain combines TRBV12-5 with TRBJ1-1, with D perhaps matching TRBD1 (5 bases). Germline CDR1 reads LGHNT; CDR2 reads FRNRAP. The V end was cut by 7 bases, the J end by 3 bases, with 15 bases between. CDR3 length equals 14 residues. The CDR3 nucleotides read TGTGCTAGTGCCCCTCTAGGGGCTGACACTGAAGCTTTCTTT. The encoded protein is CASAPLGADTEAFF.

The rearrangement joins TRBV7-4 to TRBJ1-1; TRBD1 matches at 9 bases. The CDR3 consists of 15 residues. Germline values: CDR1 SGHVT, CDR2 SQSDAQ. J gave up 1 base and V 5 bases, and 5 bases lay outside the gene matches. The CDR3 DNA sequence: TGTGCCAGCAGCGGAAGGGGACAGGGGAACACTGAAGCTTTCTTT. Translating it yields CASSGRGQGNTEAFF.

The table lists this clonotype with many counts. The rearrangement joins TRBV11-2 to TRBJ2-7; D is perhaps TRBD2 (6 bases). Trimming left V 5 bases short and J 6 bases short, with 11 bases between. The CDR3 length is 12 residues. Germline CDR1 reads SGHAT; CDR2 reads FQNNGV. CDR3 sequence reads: CASSDLAPEQYF. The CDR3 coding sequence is TGTGCCAGCAGCGATCTAGCGCCCGAGCAGTACTTC.

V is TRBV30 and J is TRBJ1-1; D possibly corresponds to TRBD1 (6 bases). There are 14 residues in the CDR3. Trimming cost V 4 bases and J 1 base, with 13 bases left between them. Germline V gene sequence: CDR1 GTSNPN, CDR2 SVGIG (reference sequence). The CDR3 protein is CAWITGTPNTEAFF. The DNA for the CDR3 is TGTGCCTGGATTACCGGGACACCGAACACTGAAGCTTTCTTT.

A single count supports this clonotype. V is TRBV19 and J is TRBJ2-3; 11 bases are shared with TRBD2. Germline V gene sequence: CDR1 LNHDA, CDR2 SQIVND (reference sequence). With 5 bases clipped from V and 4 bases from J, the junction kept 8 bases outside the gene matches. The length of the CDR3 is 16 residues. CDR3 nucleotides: TGTGCCAGTAGTCAATCTAGCGGGGGGCAGGCAGATACGCAGTATTTT. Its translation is CASSQSSGGQADTQYF.

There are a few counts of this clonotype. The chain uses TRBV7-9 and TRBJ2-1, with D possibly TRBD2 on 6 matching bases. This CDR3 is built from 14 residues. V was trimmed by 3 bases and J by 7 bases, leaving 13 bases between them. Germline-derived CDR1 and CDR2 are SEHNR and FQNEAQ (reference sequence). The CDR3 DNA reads TGTGCCAGCAGCTTGGGGGGAGTAGGAAATGAGCAGTTCTTC. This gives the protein CASSLGGVGNEQFF.

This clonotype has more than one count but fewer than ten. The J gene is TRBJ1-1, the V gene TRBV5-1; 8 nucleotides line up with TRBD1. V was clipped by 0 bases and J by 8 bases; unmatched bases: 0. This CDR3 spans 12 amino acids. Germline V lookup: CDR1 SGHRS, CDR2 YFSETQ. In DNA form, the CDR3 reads TGCGCCAGCAGCTTGGGGGACAGGGAAGCTTTCTTT. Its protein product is CASSLGDREAFF.

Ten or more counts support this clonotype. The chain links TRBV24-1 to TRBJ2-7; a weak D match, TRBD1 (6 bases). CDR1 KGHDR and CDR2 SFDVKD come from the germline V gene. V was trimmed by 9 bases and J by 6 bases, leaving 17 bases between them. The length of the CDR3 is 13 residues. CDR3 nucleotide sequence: TGTGCCACCGATGGGGCAGGGGACCTCGAGCAGTACTTC. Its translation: CATDGAGDLEQYF.

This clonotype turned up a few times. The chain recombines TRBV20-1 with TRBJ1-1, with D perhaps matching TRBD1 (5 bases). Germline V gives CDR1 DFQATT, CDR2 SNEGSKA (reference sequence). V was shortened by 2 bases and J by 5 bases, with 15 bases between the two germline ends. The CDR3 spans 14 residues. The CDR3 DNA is TGCAGTGCTAGATCTTCCCGTGGGGGAACTGAAGCTTTCTTT. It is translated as CSARSSRGGTEAFF.

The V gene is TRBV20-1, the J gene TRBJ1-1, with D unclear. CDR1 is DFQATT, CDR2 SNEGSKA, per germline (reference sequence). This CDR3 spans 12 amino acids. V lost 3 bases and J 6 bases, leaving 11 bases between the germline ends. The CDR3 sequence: CSASPSDSEAFF. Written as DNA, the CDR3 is TGCAGTGCTAGCCCTTCGGACTCTGAAGCTTTCTTT.

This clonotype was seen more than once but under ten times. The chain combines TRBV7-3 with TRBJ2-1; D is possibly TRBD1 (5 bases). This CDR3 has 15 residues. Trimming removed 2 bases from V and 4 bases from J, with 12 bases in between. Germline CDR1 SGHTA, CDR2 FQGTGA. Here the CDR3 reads CASSLASRQYNEQFF. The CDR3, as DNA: TGTGCCAGCAGCTTAGCTTCCCGACAGTACAATGAGCAGTTCTTC.

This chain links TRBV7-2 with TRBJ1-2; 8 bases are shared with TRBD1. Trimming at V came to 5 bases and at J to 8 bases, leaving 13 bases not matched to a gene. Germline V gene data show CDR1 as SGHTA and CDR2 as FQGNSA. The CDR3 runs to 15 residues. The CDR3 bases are TGTGCCAGCAGCCTCCCCGGGGGGACAGGTGAAGGCTACACCTTC. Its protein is CASSLPGGTGEGYTF.